The source of this T cell receptor (beta chain) is a study of blood T cells in healthy people across ages. Notes on the study in general: Donor CMV infection status was unknown, possibly confounding age-related changes in expanded clonotypes. Per million T cells, TCR beta diversity dropped about linearly as age rose.

The second PCR ran about 6 to 12 cycles with a sample-barcoded 5' primer and J-beta primers. Each cDNA was tagged by a template-switch adaptor containing 12 random nucleotides. One entry per CDR3 protein, called by TCRdb with MiXCR from the 5' RACE reads. The table has about 1.4 million distinct CDR3 sequences, approximately 59% seen once; the top ten hold more than 6%. The CDR3 spans 13 residues. Germline-derived CDR1 and CDR2 are KGHSH and LQKENI. Points on this clonotype: The antigen remains undetermined. A much larger clone lies a single base off, so this may be a read error.

Drawn from each donor were about 9 milliliters of peripheral blood. This receptor was taken from a man younger than 35 in good health. The J gene is TRBJ2-1, the V gene TRBV18; D gene ambiguous. The sequencing sample was made of blood. CDR3: CAGSPVLVDEQFF. CDR3 nucleotides: TGTGCCGGCTCACCCGTGCTAGTCGATGAGCAGTTCTTC.